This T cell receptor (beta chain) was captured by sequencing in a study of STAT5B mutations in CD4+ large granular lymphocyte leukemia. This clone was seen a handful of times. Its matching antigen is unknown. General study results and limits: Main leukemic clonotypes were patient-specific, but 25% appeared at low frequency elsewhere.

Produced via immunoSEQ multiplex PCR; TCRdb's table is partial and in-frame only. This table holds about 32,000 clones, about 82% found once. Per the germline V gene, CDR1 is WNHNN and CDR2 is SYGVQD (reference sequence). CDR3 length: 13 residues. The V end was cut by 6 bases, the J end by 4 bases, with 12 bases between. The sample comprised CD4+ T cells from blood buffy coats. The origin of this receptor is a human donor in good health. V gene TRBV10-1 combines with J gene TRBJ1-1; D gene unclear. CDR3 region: CASSSPGSTEAFF. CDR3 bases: TGCGCCAGCAGCAGCCCCGGGAGCACTGAAGCTTTCTTT.